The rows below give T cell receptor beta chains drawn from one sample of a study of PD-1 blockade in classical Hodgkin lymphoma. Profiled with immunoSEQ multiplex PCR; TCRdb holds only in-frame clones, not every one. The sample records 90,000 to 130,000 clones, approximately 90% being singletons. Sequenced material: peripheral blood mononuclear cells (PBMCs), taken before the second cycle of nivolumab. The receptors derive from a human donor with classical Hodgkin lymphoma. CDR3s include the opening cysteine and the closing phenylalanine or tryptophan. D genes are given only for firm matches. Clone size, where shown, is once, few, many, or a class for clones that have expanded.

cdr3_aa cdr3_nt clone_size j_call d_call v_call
CASSPNAIQETQYF TGTGCCAGCTCACCAAACGCTATTCAAGAGACCCAGTACTTC few TRBJ2-5 - TRBV18
CASSVAVYEQYF TGTGCCAGCAGCGTCGCGGTATACGAGCAGTACTTC - TRBJ2-7 - TRBV11-3
CAWSEGVRGRVEAFF TGTGCCTGGAGTGAGGGTGTCAGGGGGCGCGTAGAAGCTTTCTTT - TRBJ1-1 TRBD1 TRBV30
CASSTPGTGTYEQYF TGTGCCAGCAGCACCCCCGGGACAGGAACCTACGAGCAGTACTTC - TRBJ2-7 TRBD1 TRBV5-6
CASIGTSGITSYNEQFF TGTGCCAGTATAGGGACTAGCGGGATCACATCCTACAATGAGCAGTTCTTC - TRBJ2-1 TRBD2 TRBV19
CASHLQGVNTEAFF TGTGCCAGCCATTTACAGGGGGTGAACACTGAAGCTTTCTTT - TRBJ1-1 TRBD1 TRBV2
CASSQDIRGSDYGYTF TGCGCCAGCAGCCAAGATATCCGGGGCAGCGACTATGGCTACACCTTC - TRBJ1-2 - TRBV4-3
CASSLGRGMNTEAFF TGTGCCAGCAGCCTAGGGAGGGGAATGAACACTGAAGCTTTCTTT - TRBJ1-1 - TRBV6-5
CASSDMGRNTGELFF TGTGCCAGCAGTGATATGGGCAGAAACACCGGGGAGCTGTTTTTT once TRBJ2-2 - TRBV2
CASSPGTGTAGNTIYF TGTGCCAGCTCACCAGGGACAGGAACAGCTGGAAACACCATATATTTT few TRBJ1-3 TRBD1 TRBV18
CAISDPGRGRGETQYF TGTGCCATCAGTGACCCCGGAAGGGGGCGCGGGGAGACCCAGTACTTC once TRBJ2-5 TRBD1 TRBV10-3
CASSLNRFKGYGYTF TGTGCCAGCAGTTTAAACAGGTTTAAAGGCTATGGCTACACCTTC - TRBJ1-2 - TRBV28
CTSSQDWSAGDRDGYTF TGCACCAGCAGCCAAGACTGGAGTGCTGGGGACAGGGATGGCTACACCTTC - TRBJ1-2 - TRBV1
CASSEQGVNEKLFF TGTGCCAGCAGTGAGCAGGGGGTGAATGAAAAACTGTTTTTT - TRBJ1-4 TRBD1 TRBV5-6
CASSLETWSRPAYGYTF TGTGCCAGCAGCTTAGAGACATGGAGTCGACCCGCCTATGGCTACACCTTC - TRBJ1-2 - TRBV7-9
CASSGAGGQETQYF TGTGCCAGCAGTGGAGCGGGAGGGCAAGAGACCCAGTACTTC - TRBJ2-5 TRBD2 TRBV7-9
CGGPRGTEAFF TGTGGAGGGCCCAGGGGCACTGAAGCTTTCTTT - TRBJ1-1 - TRBV7-9
CASSDVGGTDTQYF TGTGCCAGCAGTGATGTGGGGGGCACAGATACGCAGTATTTT few TRBJ2-3 - TRBV25-1
CASSLWGGYTDTQYF TGTGCTAGCAGCTTATGGGGGGGGTACACAGATACGCAGTATTTT - TRBJ2-3 TRBD2 TRBV7-7